These T cell receptor beta chains were read from a single sample in a study of shared clonotypes between healthy human individuals. This table comes from immunoSEQ multiplex PCR, and its TCRdb copy is limited to in-frame clones, with some not included. This sample has 2 million to 2.5 million clones; about 95% occur once, and the top ten carry 0.13%. Sequencing was performed on naive CD4+ T cells sorted from blood. Receptors were obtained from a man between 18 and 35 years old in good health. The CDR3 runs from the conserved cysteine through the conserved F or W. A D gene is named only where the DNA matches it firmly. Clone sizes are given selectively: once, few, many, or a class where the clone is expanded.

v_gene	j_gene	d_gene	abundance	CDR3nt	CDR3aa
TRBV18	TRBJ2-7	NA	NA	TGTGCCAGCTCACCGGCACGAGGGACCTCCTACGAGCAGTACTTC	CASSPARGTSYEQYF
TRBV19	TRBJ2-2	NA	NA	TGTGCCAGTAGCAGGAGGGGGCTCACCGGGGAGCTGTTTTTT	CASSRRGLTGELFF
TRBV10-1	TRBJ2-7	NA	NA	TGCGCCAGCAGCCCACGTGGGAGTTACCACGAGCAGTACTTC	CASSPRGSYHEQYF
TRBV10-3	TRBJ2-7	NA	NA	TGTGCCGTCGGAGGCGGGGAGGTCTACGAGCAGTACTTC	CAVGGGEVYEQYF
TRBV19	TRBJ2-5	TRBD2	NA	TGTGCCAGTAGTATTGCGGGGGGGCCGGAGACCCAGTACTTC	CASSIAGGPETQYF
TRBV5-1	TRBJ2-1	NA	NA	TGCGCCAGCAGCTTGGGGTTTCGGCTGGAGCAGTTCTTC	CASSLGFRLEQFF
TRBV4-1	TRBJ1-1	NA	NA	TGCGCCAGCAGCCCTCCGGGAGTGAACACTGAAGCTTTCTTT	CASSPPGVNTEAFF
TRBV19	TRBJ2-4	NA	NA	TGTGCCAGTAGTATAGGGTCGACAGCCAAAAACATTCAGTACTTC	CASSIGSTAKNIQYF
TRBV10-3	TRBJ2-3	NA	NA	TGTGCCATCAGTGAGTCTACGCCTCGGGATACGCAGTATTTT	CAISESTPRDTQYF
TRBV11-2	TRBJ2-7	NA	many	TGTGCCAGCAGCTTCACATCTAGCTCCTACGAGCAGTACTTC	CASSFTSSSYEQYF
TRBV7-2	TRBJ2-1	TRBD2	once	TGTGCCAGCAGCCGATCAACTAGCGTCTCCTACAATGAGCAGTTCTTC	CASSRSTSVSYNEQFF
TRBV10-3	TRBJ1-5	TRBD1	NA	TGTGCCATCAGTGACCCAGGGGACAGGGATAGCAATCAGCCCCAGCATTTT	CAISDPGDRDSNQPQHF
TRBV5-1	TRBJ2-1	TRBD2	NA	TGCGCCAGCAGCTCTACCGGGACTAGCGGGATAGCAGGGAATGAGCAGTTCTTC	CASSSTGTSGIAGNEQFF
TRBV7-2	TRBJ1-3	NA	NA	TGTGCCAGCAGCGTAGCAGGCAACCCGAAGACCATATATTTT	CASSVAGNPKTIYF
TRBV6-1	TRBJ2-7	NA	NA	TGTGCCAGCAGTGACCGTCTCGAGCAGTACTTC	CASSDRLEQYF
TRBV4-3	TRBJ1-1	TRBD1	once	TGCGCCAGCAGCCAAAAAGGGACAGCTGAAGCTTTCTTT	CASSQKGTAEAFF
TRBV5-1	TRBJ1-2	TRBD1	NA	TGCGCCAGCAGCTTGGGACAGGGGGAAGGCTACACCTTC	CASSLGQGEGYTF
TRBV11-2	TRBJ2-2	TRBD1	NA	TGTGCCAGCAGCTTGACAGGGAGGAACACCGGGGAGCTGTTTTTT	CASSLTGRNTGELFF
TRBV2	TRBJ2-1	TRBD2	NA	TGTGCCAGCCACCGAGCCCAACTAGCGGCCAATGAGCAGTTCTTC	CASHRAQLAANEQFF
TRBV4-1	TRBJ2-7	TRBD1	once	TGCGCCAGCAGGTCACCGGGACAGAGCTACGAGCAGTACTTC	CASRSPGQSYEQYF
TRBV7-6	TRBJ2-3	TRBD2	NA	TGTGCCAGCAGCCAGAATATTCTAGCGGCTAGCACAGATACGCAGTATTTT	CASSQNILAASTDTQYF
TRBV4-2	TRBJ1-5	NA	NA	TGTGCCAGCAGCGTCACCGGGACTCCGGTCGGTCAGCCCCAGCATTTT	CASSVTGTPVGQPQHF
TRBV2	TRBJ1-1	TRBD1	NA	TGTGCCAGAAGCCGCGTGGGACAGGGACACGTCGGGTTCAGGGACACTGAAGCTTTCTTT	CARSRVGQGHVGFRDTEAFF
TRBV27	TRBJ1-2	NA	NA	TGTGCCAGCAGTTTCCAGGGGATGCCGAGCTATGGCTACACCTTC	CASSFQGMPSYGYTF
TRBV7-9	TRBJ2-7	TRBD1	once	TGTGCCAGCAGCATACGGGACAGGGGCACCTACGAGCAGTACTTC	CASSIRDRGTYEQYF
TRBV18	TRBJ1-2	NA	NA	TGTGCCAGCTCACCTCTGGCAGTTAATGACTATGGCTACACCTTC	CASSPLAVNDYGYTF
TRBV7-2	TRBJ2-7	NA	once	TGTGCCAGCAGCTTAATGTCGGGGCTCGAGCAGTACTTC	CASSLMSGLEQYF
TRBV18	TRBJ2-3	NA	NA	TGTGCCAGCTCTCTCGGACAGCTGGATACGCAGTATTTT	CASSLGQLDTQYF
TRBV9	TRBJ2-7	TRBD2	once	TGTGCCAGCAGCCGGGGGAGGGCAGGGCCACTCTACGAGCAGTACTTC	CASSRGRAGPLYEQYF
TRBV5-4	TRBJ2-5	NA	NA	TGTGCCAGCAGCTTGGTGGCTAGCGGTTCATCCAGGGGCCAGTACTTC	CASSLVASGSSRGQYF
TRBV30	TRBJ1-6	NA	once	TGTGCCTGGAACCAGGGAGGTTCACTCTCACCCCTCCACTTT	CAWNQGGSLSPLHF
TRBV9	TRBJ1-5	NA	NA	TGTGCCAGCAGCGTAGGAGGGGGTGCCTCGGAGCCCCAGCATTTT	CASSVGGGASEPQHF
TRBV5-1	TRBJ2-7	NA	NA	TGCGCCAGCAGCTTGGAGCAGGGGGGGCCCCTCGAGCAGTACTTC	CASSLEQGGPLEQYF
TRBV4-1	TRBJ1-5	NA	NA	TGCGCCAGCAGCGCTCAGGCGTATAGCAATCAGCCCCAGCATTTT	CASSAQAYSNQPQHF
TRBV4-1	TRBJ2-1	NA	NA	TGCGCCAGCAGCCAAGACTGGAACTACAATGAGCAGTTCTTC	CASSQDWNYNEQFF
TRBV28	TRBJ1-2	NA	NA	TGTGCCAGCAGTCCTCAGGCTAGCGTGAAGTACTATGGCTACACCTTC	CASSPQASVKYYGYTF
TRBV7-2	TRBJ2-7	NA	NA	TGTGCCAGCAGCCCCCCTGCGGGGGAGCAGTACTTC	CASSPPAGEQYF
TRBV18	TRBJ1-3	NA	NA	TGTGCCAGCTCACCACCGCTGGGGCAGGGAGCCGGAAACACCATATATTTT	CASSPPLGQGAGNTIYF
TRBV5-1	TRBJ2-7	NA	NA	TGCGCCAGCAGCTTCACTTCGGGAGCCTACGAGCAGTACTTC	CASSFTSGAYEQYF
TRBV5-8	TRBJ2-6	NA	NA	TGTGCCAGCCCGCTCCGGGACAAACTGAGCGTCCTGACTTTC	CASPLRDKLSVLTF
TRBV5-3	TRBJ1-5	NA	NA	TGTGCCAGAAGCTTGTTCAGGGGTGGTCCGGCAAATCAGCCCCAGCATTTT	CARSLFRGGPANQPQHF
TRBV5-1	TRBJ2-5	NA	NA	TGCGCCAGCAGTGCTTACCAAGAGACCCAGTACTTC	CASSAYQETQYF
TRBV14	TRBJ1-6	NA	NA	TGTGCCAGCAGCCAAGCATATTCACCCCTCCACTTT	CASSQAYSPLHF
TRBV15	TRBJ1-6	NA	NA	TGTGCCACCAGCAGAGCAGCCCTGGGGGCTGCTAATTCACCCCTCCACTTT	CATSRAALGAANSPLHF
TRBV30	TRBJ2-7	NA	once	TGTGCCTTTTCTCCTCCGGGCCTAGCGTTGACCTACGAGCAGTACTTC	CAFSPPGLALTYEQYF
TRBV5-4	TRBJ2-5	TRBD1	NA	TGTGCCAGCAGCTTACAGGGGGCTGGAGAGACCCAGTACTTC	CASSLQGAGETQYF
TRBV28	TRBJ1-2	NA	NA	TGTGCCAGCAGGCTGGACACGGCTCACTATGGCTACACCTTC	CASRLDTAHYGYTF